This TCR beta chain emerged from a study of T cell changes during pregnancy in multiple sclerosis. V lost 3 bases and J lost 5; bases outside the gene matches: 7. Germline CDR1 SGDLS, CDR2 YYNGEE. CDR3 length: 15 residues. Profiling relied on immunoSEQ multiplex PCR, and the TCRdb table lists in-frame clones only, not all of them. This table holds approximately 98,000 clones, about 91% found once. The receptor comes from a female donor in good health, enrolled as a control in a pregnancy study. The sequencing here drew on peripheral blood, taken after pregnancy. This chain uses TRBV9 with TRBJ2-7, with 11 bases aligning to TRBD1. The CDR3 coding sequence is TGTGCCAGCAGCGCCGGGACAGGGGGTTTCCACGAGCAGTACTTC. It codes for CASSAGTGGFHEQYF.